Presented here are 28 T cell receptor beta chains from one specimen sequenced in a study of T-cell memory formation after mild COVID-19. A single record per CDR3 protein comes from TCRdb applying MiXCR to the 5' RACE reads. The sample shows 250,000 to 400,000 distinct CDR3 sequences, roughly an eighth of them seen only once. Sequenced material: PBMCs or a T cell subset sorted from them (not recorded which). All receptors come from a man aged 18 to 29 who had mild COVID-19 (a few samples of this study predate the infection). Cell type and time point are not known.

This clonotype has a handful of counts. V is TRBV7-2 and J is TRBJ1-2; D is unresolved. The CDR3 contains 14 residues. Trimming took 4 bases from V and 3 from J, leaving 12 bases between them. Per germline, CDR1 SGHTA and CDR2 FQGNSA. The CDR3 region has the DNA TGTGCCAGCAGCTCAGCCGCAGCCTACTATGGCTACACCTTC. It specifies CASSSAAAYYGYTF.

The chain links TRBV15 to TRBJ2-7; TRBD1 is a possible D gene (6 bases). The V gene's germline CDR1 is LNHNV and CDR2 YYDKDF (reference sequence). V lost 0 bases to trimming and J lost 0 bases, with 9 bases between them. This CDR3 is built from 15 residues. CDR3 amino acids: CATSRDAGDSYEQYF. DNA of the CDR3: TGTGCCACCAGCAGAGATGCAGGGGACTCCTACGAGCAGTACTTC.

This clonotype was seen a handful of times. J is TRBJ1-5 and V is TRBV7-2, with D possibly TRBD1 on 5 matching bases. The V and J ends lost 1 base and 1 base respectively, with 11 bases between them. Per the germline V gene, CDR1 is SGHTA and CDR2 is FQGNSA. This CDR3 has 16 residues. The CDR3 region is CASSLGPYRSNQPQHF. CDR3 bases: TGTGCCAGCAGCTTAGGACCGTACAGGAGCAATCAGCCCCAGCATTTT.

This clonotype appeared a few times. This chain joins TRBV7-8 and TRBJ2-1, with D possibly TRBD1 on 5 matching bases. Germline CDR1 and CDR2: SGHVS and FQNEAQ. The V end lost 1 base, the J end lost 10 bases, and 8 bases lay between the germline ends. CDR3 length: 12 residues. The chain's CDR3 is CASSLGQYEQFF. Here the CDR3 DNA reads TGTGCCAGCAGCTTAGGACAGTACGAGCAGTTCTTC.

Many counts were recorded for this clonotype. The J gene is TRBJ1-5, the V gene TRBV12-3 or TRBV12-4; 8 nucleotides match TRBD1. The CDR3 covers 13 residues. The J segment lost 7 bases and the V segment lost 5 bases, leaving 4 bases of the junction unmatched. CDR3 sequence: CASSLAGGQPQHF. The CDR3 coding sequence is TGTGCCAGCAGTCTCGCAGGGGGCCAGCCCCAGCATTTT.

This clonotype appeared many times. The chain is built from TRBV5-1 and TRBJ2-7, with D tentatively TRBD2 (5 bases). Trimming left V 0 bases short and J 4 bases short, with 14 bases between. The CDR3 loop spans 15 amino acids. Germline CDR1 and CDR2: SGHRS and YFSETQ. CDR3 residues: CASSLGPDSTYEQYF. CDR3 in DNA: TGCGCCAGCAGCTTGGGCCCGGACTCCACTTACGAGCAGTACTTC.

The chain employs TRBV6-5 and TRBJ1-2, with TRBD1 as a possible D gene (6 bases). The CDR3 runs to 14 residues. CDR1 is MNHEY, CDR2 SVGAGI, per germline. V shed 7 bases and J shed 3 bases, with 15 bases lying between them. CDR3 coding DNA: TGTGCCAGCAAAGGAATTGCAGGGGACTATGGCTACACCTTC. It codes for CASKGIAGDYGYTF.

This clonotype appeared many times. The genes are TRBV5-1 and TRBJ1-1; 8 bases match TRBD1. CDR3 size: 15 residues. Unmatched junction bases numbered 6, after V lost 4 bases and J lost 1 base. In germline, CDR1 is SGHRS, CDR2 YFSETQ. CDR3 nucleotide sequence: TGCGCCAGCAGCGCAGGGGGCCCTTCGAACACTGAAGCTTTCTTT. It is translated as CASSAGGPSNTEAFF.

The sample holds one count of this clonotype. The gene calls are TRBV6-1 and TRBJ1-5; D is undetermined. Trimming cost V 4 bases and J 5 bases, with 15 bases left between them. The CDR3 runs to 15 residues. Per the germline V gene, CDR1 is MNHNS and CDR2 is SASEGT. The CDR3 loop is CASSAPTPSDQPQHF. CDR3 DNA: TGTGCCAGCAGTGCGCCGACCCCGTCGGATCAGCCCCAGCATTTT.

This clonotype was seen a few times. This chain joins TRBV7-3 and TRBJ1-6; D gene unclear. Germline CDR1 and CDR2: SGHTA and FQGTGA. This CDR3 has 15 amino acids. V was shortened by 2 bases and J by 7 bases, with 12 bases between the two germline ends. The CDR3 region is CASSLRVGWNSPLHF. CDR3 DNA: TGTGCCAGCAGCTTACGAGTTGGGTGGAATTCACCCCTCCACTTT.

The CDR3 DNA reads TGCGCCAGCAGCAATGACGGCAACCAAGAGACCCAGTACTTC. Translation: CASSNDGNQETQYF. The chain uses TRBV5-1 and TRBJ2-5; D not certain. The CDR3 contains 14 residues. Germline CDR1 is SGHRS and CDR2 is YFSETQ. The V gene lost 4 bases and the J gene lost 0 bases, with 10 bases spanning the gap.

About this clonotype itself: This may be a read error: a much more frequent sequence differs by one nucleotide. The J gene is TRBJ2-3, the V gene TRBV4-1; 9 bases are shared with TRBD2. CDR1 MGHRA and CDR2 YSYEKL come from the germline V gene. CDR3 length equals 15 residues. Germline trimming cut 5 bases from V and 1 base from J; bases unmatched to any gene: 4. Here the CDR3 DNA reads TGCGCCAGCAGCGTGAGCGGGGGGCGCACAGATACGCAGTATTTT. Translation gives CASSVSGGRTDTQYF.

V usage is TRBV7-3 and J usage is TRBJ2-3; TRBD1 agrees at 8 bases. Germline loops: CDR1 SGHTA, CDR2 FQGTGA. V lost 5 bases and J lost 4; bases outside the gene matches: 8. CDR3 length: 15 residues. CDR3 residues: CASSPSGQVSDTQYF. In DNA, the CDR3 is TGTGCCAGCAGCCCCTCGGGACAGGTCTCAGATACGCAGTATTTT.

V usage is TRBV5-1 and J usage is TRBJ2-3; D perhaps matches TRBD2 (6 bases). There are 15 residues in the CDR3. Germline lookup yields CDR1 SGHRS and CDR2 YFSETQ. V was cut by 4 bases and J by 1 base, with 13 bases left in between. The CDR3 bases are TGCGCCAGCAGCCCGGCGGGCGGGGGCACAGATACGCAGTATTTT. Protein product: CASSPAGGGTDTQYF.

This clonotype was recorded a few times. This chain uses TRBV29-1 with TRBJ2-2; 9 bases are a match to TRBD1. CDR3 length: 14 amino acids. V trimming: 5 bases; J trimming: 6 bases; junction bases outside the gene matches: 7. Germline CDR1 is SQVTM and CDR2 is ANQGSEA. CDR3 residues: CSVFETGGPGELFF. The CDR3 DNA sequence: TGCAGCGTTTTTGAGACAGGGGGTCCCGGGGAGCTGTTTTTT.

CDR3 nucleotide sequence: TGCGCCAGCAGCACGGGACTCCGGACGTCAGGAAACACCATATATTTT. Translated: CASSTGLRTSGNTIYF. The V and J genes are TRBV5-1 and TRBJ1-3, with a weak D call TRBD1 (5 bases). V was cut by 4 bases and J by 4 bases, with 18 bases left in between. The CDR3 covers 16 residues. The germline gives CDR1 SGHRS, CDR2 YFSETQ.

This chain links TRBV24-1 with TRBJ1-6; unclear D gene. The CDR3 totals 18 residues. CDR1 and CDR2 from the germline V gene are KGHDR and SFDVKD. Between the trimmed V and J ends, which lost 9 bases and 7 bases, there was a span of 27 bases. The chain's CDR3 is CATPARPSEDFWNSPLHF. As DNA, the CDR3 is TGTGCCACCCCCGCCCGACCCTCAGAGGACTTTTGGAATTCACCCCTCCACTTT.

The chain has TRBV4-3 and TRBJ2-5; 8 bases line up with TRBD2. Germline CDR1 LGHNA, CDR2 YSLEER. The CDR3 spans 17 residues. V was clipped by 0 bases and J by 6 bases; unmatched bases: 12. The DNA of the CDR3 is TGCGCCAGCAGCCAAGATACGTCGGGGGGGGCGAGGAAGACCCAGTACTTC. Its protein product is CASSQDTSGGARKTQYF.

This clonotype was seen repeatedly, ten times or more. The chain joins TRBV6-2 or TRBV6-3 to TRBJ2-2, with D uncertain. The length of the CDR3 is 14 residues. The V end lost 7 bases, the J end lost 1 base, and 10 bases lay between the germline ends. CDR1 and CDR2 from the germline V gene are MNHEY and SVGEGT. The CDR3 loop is CASNFNWNTGELFF. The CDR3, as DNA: TGTGCCAGCAATTTTAACTGGAACACCGGGGAGCTGTTTTTT.

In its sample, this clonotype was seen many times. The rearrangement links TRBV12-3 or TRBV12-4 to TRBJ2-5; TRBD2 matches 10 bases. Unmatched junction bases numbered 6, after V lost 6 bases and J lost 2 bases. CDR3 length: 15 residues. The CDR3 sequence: CASSSLAGVQETQYF. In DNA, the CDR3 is TGTGCCAGCAGCTCCCTAGCGGGGGTTCAAGAGACCCAGTACTTC.

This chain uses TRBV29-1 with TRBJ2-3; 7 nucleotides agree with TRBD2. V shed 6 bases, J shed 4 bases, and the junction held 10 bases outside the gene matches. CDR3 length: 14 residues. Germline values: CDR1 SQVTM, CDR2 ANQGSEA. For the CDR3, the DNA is TGCAGCGTCTCGAAGCGGGGATTAGCAGATACGCAGTATTTT. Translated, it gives CSVSKRGLADTQYF.

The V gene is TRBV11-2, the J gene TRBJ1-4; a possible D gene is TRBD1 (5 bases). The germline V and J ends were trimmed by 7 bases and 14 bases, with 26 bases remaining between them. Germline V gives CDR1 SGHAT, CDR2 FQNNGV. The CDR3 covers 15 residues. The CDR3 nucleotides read TGTGCCAGCACCGCCAAAGGGGCCCTAATGAAGGGGCTGTTTTTT. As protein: CASTAKGALMKGLFF. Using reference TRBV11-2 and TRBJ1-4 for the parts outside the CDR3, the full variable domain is EAGVAQSPRYKIIEKRQSVAFWCNPISGHATLYWYQQILGQGPKLLIQFQNNGVVDDSQLPKDRFSAERLKGVDSTLKIQPAKLEDSAVYLCASTAKGALMKGLFFGSGTQLSVL.

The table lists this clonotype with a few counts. CDR3 loop: CASSPVSGGYNEQFF. The CDR3 bases are TGTGCCAGCAGCCCCGTGTCGGGGGGGTACAATGAGCAGTTCTTC. The chain links TRBV14 to TRBJ2-1; 8 bases agree with TRBD2. This CDR3 region has 15 residues. From germline, CDR1 is SGHDN and CDR2 FVKESK. After removal of 4 bases from V and 4 bases from J, the junction contained 6 bases not matched to a gene.

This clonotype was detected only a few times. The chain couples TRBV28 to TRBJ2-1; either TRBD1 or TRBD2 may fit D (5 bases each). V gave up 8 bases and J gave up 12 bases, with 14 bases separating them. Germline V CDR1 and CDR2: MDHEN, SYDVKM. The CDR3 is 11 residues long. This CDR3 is CASSMERGQFF. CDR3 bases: TGTGCCAGCTCGATGGAGAGGGGGCAGTTCTTC.

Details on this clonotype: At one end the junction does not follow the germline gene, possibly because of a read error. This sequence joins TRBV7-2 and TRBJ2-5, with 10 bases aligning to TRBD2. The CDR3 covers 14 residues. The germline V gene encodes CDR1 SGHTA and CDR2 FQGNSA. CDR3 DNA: TGTGCCAGCACCTTACTAGCGGGGTTAGAGACCCAGTACTTC. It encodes CASTLLAGLETQYF.

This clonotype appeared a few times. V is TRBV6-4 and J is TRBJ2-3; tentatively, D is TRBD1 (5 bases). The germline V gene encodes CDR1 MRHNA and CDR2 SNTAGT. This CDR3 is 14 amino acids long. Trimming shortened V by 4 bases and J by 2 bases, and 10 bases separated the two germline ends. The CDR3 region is CASSVGQNTDTQYF. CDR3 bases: TGTGCCAGCAGTGTGGGGCAAAACACAGATACGCAGTATTTT.

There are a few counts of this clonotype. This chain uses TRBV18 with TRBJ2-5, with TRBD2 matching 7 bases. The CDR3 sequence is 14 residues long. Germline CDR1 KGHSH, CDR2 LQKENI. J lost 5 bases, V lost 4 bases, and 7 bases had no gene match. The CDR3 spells CASSRGPRGETQYF. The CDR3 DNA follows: TGTGCCAGCTCACGTGGACCGCGGGGGGAGACCCAGTACTTC.

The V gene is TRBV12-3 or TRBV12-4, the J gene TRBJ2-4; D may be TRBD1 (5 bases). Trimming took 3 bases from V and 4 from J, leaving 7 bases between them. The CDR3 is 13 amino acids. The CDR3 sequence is CASSFQGKNIQYF. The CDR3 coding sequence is TGTGCCAGCAGTTTTCAGGGAAAAAACATTCAGTACTTC.